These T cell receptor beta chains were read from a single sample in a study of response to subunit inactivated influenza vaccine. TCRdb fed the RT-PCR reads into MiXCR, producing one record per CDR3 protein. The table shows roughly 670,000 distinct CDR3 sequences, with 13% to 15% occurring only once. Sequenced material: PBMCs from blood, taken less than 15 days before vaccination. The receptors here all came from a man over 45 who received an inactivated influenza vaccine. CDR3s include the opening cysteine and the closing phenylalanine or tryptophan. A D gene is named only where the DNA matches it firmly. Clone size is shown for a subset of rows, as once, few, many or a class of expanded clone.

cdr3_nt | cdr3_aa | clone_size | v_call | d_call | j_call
TGCAGTGCTAGCCTAACTAGCGGGAGGCCCCTCTACAATGAGCAGTTCTTC | CSASLTSGRPLYNEQFF | . | TRBV20-1 | TRBD2 | TRBJ2-1
TGTGCCACTACGGGGGCTAGCGGAGGATACAATGAGCAGTTCTTC | CATTGASGGYNEQFF | . | TRBV2 | . | TRBJ2-1
TGTGCCATCAGTGATACCGGACAGGGAGTTGGTGAAGCTTTCTTT | CAISDTGQGVGEAFF | few | TRBV10-3 | TRBD1 | TRBJ1-1
TGTGCCACCAGCAGTGTGTTTGGGACTAGCGGGAATAGCACAGATACGCAGTATTTT | CATSSVFGTSGNSTDTQYF | . | TRBV15 | TRBD2 | TRBJ2-3
TGTGCCTGGACCGCAGGGAACCAAGAGACCCAGTACTTC | CAWTAGNQETQYF | . | TRBV30 | . | TRBJ2-5
TGTGCCAGCAGTCTTTCGGCGGGAGGAGAGACCCAGTACTTC | CASSLSAGGETQYF | . | TRBV6-2/TRBV6-3 | TRBD2 | TRBJ2-5
TGTGCCAGCAGTTTTTCCGGGGGGTCCTCTGGCTACACCTTC | CASSFSGGSSGYTF | few | TRBV12-3/TRBV12-4 | . | TRBJ1-2
TGCAGTGCCGTAGGTACCGCGGGGGGAGAGACCCAGTACTTC | CSAVGTAGGETQYF | . | TRBV20-1 | TRBD2 | TRBJ2-5
TGTGCCAGCAGCTTAAAACTAGCGGGAGGAGGGGAAACAGATACGCAGTATTTT | CASSLKLAGGGETDTQYF | few | TRBV11-2 | TRBD2 | TRBJ2-3
TGCGCCAGCAGCCAAACCCTGTGGGAGGCGAACACCGGGGAGCTGTTTTTT | CASSQTLWEANTGELFF | . | TRBV4-1 | . | TRBJ2-2
TGTGCCAGCAGCCGCACCCCCGGGAGGGGATACGAGCAGTACTTC | CASSRTPGRGYEQYF | few | TRBV7-2 | TRBD2 | TRBJ2-7
TGTGCCAGCAGTGGGGAACAGGGGTTCTCCTACAATGAGCAGTTCTTC | CASSGEQGFSYNEQFF | few | TRBV27 | TRBD1 | TRBJ2-1
TGTGCCTGTCAGCCGGGGGCGGGGGGGGCCAACGTCCTGACTTTC | CACQPGAGGANVLTF | . | TRBV30 | . | TRBJ2-6
TGTGCCAGCAGTTACTCGATCCGTAGCCAGCCCCAGCATTTT | CASSYSIRSQPQHF | few | TRBV6-2/TRBV6-3 | . | TRBJ1-5
TGCGCCAGCAGCCCGCGGGAAGGCAGAAGCTCCTACAATGAGCAGTTCTTC | CASSPREGRSSYNEQFF | few | TRBV4-1 | . | TRBJ2-1
TGCAGCGTTGATTCCCAGGGGGGTAAAACGCAGTATTTT | CSVDSQGGKTQYF | many | TRBV29-1 | . | TRBJ2-3
TGCGCCAGCAGCAGAACCGGGACAGGGGTCTCTGGGGCCAACGTCCTGACTTTC | CASSRTGTGVSGANVLTF | . | TRBV5-1 | TRBD1 | TRBJ2-6
TGTGCCAGCTTTAATTTGGGTGAGCAGTTCTTC | CASFNLGEQFF | few | TRBV28 | . | TRBJ2-1
TGTGCCAGTACCGAGAGACAGGTTACACTGAACACCGGGGAGCTGTTTTTT | CASTERQVTLNTGELFF | . | TRBV19 | . | TRBJ2-2
TGTGCCAGCAGTTACCGCACAGGGGCCAAGGCCGATACGCAGTATTTT | CASSYRTGAKADTQYF | . | TRBV6-5 | TRBD1 | TRBJ2-3
TGTGCCAGCAGGGCAGGAGTAGGGCAGGACTTCAATCAGCCCCAGCATTTT | CASRAGVGQDFNQPQHF | many | TRBV12-3/TRBV12-4 | . | TRBJ1-5
TGTGCCAGCAGTACAACTAGCGGGGGAAAACCCGAGCAGTACTTC | CASSTTSGGKPEQYF | . | TRBV6-1 | TRBD2 | TRBJ2-7
TGTGCCAGCAGTGGCCGACATCTACTATCCTACGAGCAGTACTTC | CASSGRHLLSYEQYF | few | TRBV6-2/TRBV6-3 | . | TRBJ2-7
TGTGCCAGCAGCCCGACAGTAATCCCAGATACGCAGTATTTT | CASSPTVIPDTQYF | . | TRBV12-3/TRBV12-4 | . | TRBJ2-3
TGTGCCAGCAGCTTAGGGCCGAACAATGAGCAGTTCTTC | CASSLGPNNEQFF | many | TRBV7-2 | . | TRBJ2-1
TGTACCTTCTGTTTCGGGCCTGTCGGCGGGAGGATACCCTACAATGAGCAGTTCTTC | CTFCFGPVGGRIPYNEQFF | many | TRBV2 | TRBD2 | TRBJ2-1
TGTGCCACCGGGGACAGGGGCAACGGCGGTGAAAAACTGTTTTTT | CATGDRGNGGEKLFF | many | TRBV10-3 | TRBD1 | TRBJ1-4
TGTGCCAGCAGCCCCCAGGGGGGCGTCTCCTACGAGCAGTACTTC | CASSPQGGVSYEQYF | . | TRBV9 | . | TRBJ2-7
TGTGCCAGCAGTCAACATAATACGCTCCTCACAGATACGCAGTATTTT | CASSQHNTLLTDTQYF | few | TRBV12-3/TRBV12-4 | . | TRBJ2-3